This is a list of T cell receptor beta chains from one sample in a study of T cell repertoires in cytomegalovirus infection. TCRdb reprocessed the reads via MiXCR and lists one record per CDR3 protein. Of approximately 500,000 distinct CDR3 sequences in the sample, about 11% were seen once. Sequenced sample: PBMCs. These receptors all come from a human donor in good health (CMV status not recorded). Some clones in this sample may be carry-over from other donors' samples. CDR3s include the opening cysteine and the closing phenylalanine or tryptophan. D genes are given only for firm matches. For some rows the clone size is stated as once, few or many, or as a class when expanded; others skip it.

-	-	TRBJ2-7	13	TRBV6-5	TGTGCCAGCAGTTACCTCGGTCCCTACGAGCAGTACTTC	CASSYLGPYEQYF
few	TRBD1	TRBJ1-3	16	TRBV12-5	TGTGCTAGTGGTTTGGCCCTCGGACAGGGATGGAACACCATATATTTT	CASGLALGQGWNTIYF
few	-	TRBJ1-1	14	TRBV2	TGTGCCAGCAGCCGGGACTACATAAGTACTGAAGCTTTCTTT	CASSRDYISTEAFF
few	TRBD2	TRBJ2-1	14	TRBV29-1	TGCAGCGTCGGGAGCGCGGGAGGGCCCAATGAGCAGTTCTTC	CSVGSAGGPNEQFF
many	-	TRBJ1-5	15	TRBV11-3	TGTGCCAGCAGCCAGGCCGGGCAGCCCTATCAGCCCCAGCATTTT	CASSQAGQPYQPQHF
many	-	TRBJ1-3	13	TRBV12-3/TRBV12-4	TGTGCCAGCAGTTTTTCGCGAGGAGACACCATATATTTT	CASSFSRGDTIYF
many	-	TRBJ2-1	15	TRBV7-6	TGTGCCAGCAGCCTTCTCGGACCTATTAAGAATGAGCAGTTCTTC	CASSLLGPIKNEQFF
many	-	TRBJ2-3	15	TRBV7-2	TGTGCCAGCAGCCAAGCCGGGCGGGGCACAGATACGCAGTATTTT	CASSQAGRGTDTQYF
many	TRBD1	TRBJ1-2	14	TRBV7-2	TGTGCCAGCAGGGACAGGGGAACTAACTATGGCTACACCTTC	CASRDRGTNYGYTF
-	TRBD1	TRBJ2-5	16	TRBV20-1	TGCAGTCCACGACAGGGGTCCGGTTTTCAGGGTGAGACCCAGTACTTC	CSPRQGSGFQGETQYF
-	-	TRBJ1-6	16	TRBV27	TGTGCCAGCAGTCGCTTACTTACAGGGTTGGGGTCACCCCTCCACTTT	CASSRLLTGLGSPLHF
once	-	TRBJ1-6	13	TRBV4-1	TGCGCCAGCAGCTTCTTAGGGGATTCACCCCTCCACTTT	CASSFLGDSPLHF
many	TRBD1	TRBJ2-1	15	TRBV6-1	TGTGCCAGCAGGAGACAGGGGAGCTCCTACAATGAGCAGTTCTTC	CASRRQGSSYNEQFF
-	-	TRBJ2-3	16	TRBV25-1	TGTGCCTGCAGTACAATAGGTAGCGGAGTCCCGGATACGCAGTATTTT	CACSTIGSGVPDTQYF
-	-	TRBJ1-2	13	TRBV5-5	TGTGCCAGCAGTCTGGAGGTGGGCTCCGACTACACCTTC	CASSLEVGSDYTF
few	TRBD1	TRBJ1-4	11	TRBV20-1	TGCAGTGCCCGACAGGGCACAAAACTGTTTTTT	CSARQGTKLFF
many	-	TRBJ1-1	13	TRBV7-6	TGTGCCAGCAGCTTAGCGCCCGTGGTTGAAGCTTTCTTT	CASSLAPVVEAFF
many	TRBD1	TRBJ1-2	14	TRBV27	TGTGCCAGCAGTTTAGCAGGGGGCATCTATGGCTACACCTTC	CASSLAGGIYGYTF
-	-	TRBJ1-5	15	TRBV7-9	TGTGCCAGCAGCTCAGAGACAGTGATGGGATCGCCCCAGCATTTT	CASSSETVMGSPQHF
many	-	TRBJ1-1	15	TRBV11-1	TGTGCCAGCAGCCCCCCGGGACGGCTGAACACTGAAGCTTTCTTT	CASSPPGRLNTEAFF
-	-	TRBJ2-7	17	TRBV24-1	TGTGCCACCAGTTCTACCCGGGGTTCCTTTGGGACCCACGAGCAGTACTTC	CATSSTRGSFGTHEQYF
-	TRBD1	TRBJ1-2	14	TRBV5-1	TGCGCCAGCAGCTACGGGGACAGGAACTATGGCTACACCTTC	CASSYGDRNYGYTF
few	-	TRBJ2-3	13	TRBV27	TGTGCCAGCAGTCTAACCTGGCGGGATACGCAGTATTTT	CASSLTWRDTQYF
many	-	TRBJ1-1	13	TRBV6-1	TGTGCCAGCAGTGCGGCAGGTAACACTGAAGCTTTCTTT	CASSAAGNTEAFF
many	-	TRBJ2-5	16	TRBV4-1	TGCGCCAGCAGCCAAGTCCCGCTAGCAAGCCAAGAGACCCAGTACTTC	CASSQVPLASQETQYF